Below, one T cell receptor beta chain is given with its context. This CDR3 has 13 residues. Germline values: CDR1 LGHNT, CDR2 FRNRAP. The V and J ends lost 5 bases and 10 bases, in that order; junction bases with no gene match: 9. These data come from a study of blood T cell repertoires in COVID-19. Assay used: immunoSEQ multiplex PCR; TCRdb lists only in-frame clones, some missing. The sample yields 130,000 to 150,000 clones, about 88% seen once. The J gene is TRBJ1-1, the V gene TRBV12-5; 8 nucleotides agree with TRBD1. The receptor's source is a man aged 45-60 years with active or convalescent COVID-19. The sample consisted of peripheral blood. CDR3 in amino acids: CASGASGGGRAFF. In nucleotides, the CDR3 is TGTGCTAGTGGTGCCTCAGGGGGCGGGCGAGCTTTCTTT.